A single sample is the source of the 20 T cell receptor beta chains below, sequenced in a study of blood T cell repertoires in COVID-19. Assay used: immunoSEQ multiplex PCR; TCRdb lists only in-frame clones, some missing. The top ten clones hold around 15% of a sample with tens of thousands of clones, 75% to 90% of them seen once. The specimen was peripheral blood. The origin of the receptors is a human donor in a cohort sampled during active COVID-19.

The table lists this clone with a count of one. The CDR3 sequence: CASRVPSGRVTDTQYF. The CDR3 DNA sequence: TGTGCCAGCAGGGTACCTAGCGGGAGAGTAACAGATACGCAGTATTTT. The chain is built from TRBV25-1 and TRBJ2-3; TRBD2 matches at 10 bases. V lost 6 bases to trimming and J lost 3 bases; unmatched junction nucleotides: 9. The CDR3 totals 16 residues. CDR1 and CDR2 from the germline V gene are MGHDK and SYGVNS.

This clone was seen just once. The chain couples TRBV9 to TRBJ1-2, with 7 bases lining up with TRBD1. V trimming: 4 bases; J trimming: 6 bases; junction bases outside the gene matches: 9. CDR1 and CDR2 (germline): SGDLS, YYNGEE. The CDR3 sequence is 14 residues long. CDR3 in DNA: TGTGCCAGCAGCCCCGAGACAGGGTTGGATGGCTACACCTTC. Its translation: CASSPETGLDGYTF.

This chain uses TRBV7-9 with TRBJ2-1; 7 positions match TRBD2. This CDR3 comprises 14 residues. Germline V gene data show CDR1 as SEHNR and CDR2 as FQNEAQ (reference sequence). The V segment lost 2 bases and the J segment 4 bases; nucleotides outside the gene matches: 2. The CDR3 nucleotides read TGTGCCAGCAGCTTACTAGCGGCTTACAATGAGCAGTTCTTC. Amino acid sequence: CASSLLAAYNEQFF. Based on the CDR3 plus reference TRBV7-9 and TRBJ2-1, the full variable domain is DTGVSQNPRHKITKRGQNVTFRCDPISEHNRLYWYRQTLGQGPEFLTYFQNEAQLEKSRLLSDRFSAERPKGSFSTLEIQRTEQGDSAMYLCASSLLAAYNEQFFGPGTRLTVL.

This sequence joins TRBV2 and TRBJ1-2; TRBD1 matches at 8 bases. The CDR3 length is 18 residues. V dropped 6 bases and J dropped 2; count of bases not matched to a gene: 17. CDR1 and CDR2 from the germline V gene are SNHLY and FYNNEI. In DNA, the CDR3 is TGTGCCAGCAGCCCGGGGTGGGGCAGGGGGCTCGTAAACTATGGCTACACCTTC. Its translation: CASSPGWGRGLVNYGYTF.

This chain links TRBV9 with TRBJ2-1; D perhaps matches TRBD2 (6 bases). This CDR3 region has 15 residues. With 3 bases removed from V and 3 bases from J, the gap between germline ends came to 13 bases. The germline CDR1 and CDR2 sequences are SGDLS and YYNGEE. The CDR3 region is CASSAGGANYNEQFF. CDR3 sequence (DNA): TGTGCCAGCAGCGCCGGCGGGGCCAACTACAATGAGCAGTTCTTC. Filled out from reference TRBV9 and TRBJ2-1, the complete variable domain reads DSGVTQTPKHLITATGQRVTLRCSPRSGDLSVYWYQQSLDQGLQFLIQYYNGEERAKGNILERFSAQQFPDLHSELNLSSLELGDSALYFCASSAGGANYNEQFFGPGTRLTVL.

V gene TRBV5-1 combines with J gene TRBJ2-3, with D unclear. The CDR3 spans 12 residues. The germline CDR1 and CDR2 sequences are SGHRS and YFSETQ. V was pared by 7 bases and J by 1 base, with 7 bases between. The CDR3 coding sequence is TGCGCCAGCGGTCCAGGCACAGATACGCAGTATTTT. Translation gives CASGPGTDTQYF.

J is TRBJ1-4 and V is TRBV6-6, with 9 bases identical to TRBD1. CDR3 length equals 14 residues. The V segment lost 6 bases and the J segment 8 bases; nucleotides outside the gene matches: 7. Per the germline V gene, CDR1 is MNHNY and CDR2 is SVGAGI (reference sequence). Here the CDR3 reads CASSSQGAREKLFF. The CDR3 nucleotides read TGTGCCAGCAGCTCACAGGGGGCGAGAGAAAAACTGTTTTTT.

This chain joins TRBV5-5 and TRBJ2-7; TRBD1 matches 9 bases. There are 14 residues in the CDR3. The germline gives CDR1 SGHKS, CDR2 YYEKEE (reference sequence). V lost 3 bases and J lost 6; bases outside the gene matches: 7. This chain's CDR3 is CASSSGTGYGEQYF. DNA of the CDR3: TGTGCCAGCAGCTCCGGGACAGGGTATGGCGAGCAGTACTTC.

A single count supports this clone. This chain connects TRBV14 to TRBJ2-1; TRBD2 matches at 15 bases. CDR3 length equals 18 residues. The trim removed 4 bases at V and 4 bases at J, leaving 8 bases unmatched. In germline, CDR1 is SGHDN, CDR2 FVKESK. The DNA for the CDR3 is TGTGCCAGCAGCCGCCCCGGGACTAGCGGGAGGTGGTACAATGAGCAGTTCTTC. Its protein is CASSRPGTSGRWYNEQFF.

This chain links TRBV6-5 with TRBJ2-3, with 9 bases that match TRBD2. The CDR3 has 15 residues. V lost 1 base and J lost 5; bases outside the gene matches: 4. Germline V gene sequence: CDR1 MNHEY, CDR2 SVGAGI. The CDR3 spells CASSYFAGGGDTQYF. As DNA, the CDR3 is TGTGCCAGCAGTTACTTCGCGGGGGGGGGAGATACGCAGTATTTT.

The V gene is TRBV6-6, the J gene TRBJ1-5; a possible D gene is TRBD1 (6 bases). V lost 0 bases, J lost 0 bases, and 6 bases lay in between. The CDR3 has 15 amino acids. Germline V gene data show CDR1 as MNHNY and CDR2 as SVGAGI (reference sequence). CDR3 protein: CASSYSDSSNQPQHF. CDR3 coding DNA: TGTGCCAGCAGTTACTCGGACAGTAGCAATCAGCCCCAGCATTTT.

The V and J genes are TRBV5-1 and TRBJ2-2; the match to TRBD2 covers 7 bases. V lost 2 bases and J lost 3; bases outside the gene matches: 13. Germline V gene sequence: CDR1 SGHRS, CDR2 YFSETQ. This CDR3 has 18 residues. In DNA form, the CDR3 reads TGCGCCAGCAGCTTTGTTAAGTCGGGCGGGAGAGACACCGGGGAGCTGTTTTTT. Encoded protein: CASSFVKSGGRDTGELFF.

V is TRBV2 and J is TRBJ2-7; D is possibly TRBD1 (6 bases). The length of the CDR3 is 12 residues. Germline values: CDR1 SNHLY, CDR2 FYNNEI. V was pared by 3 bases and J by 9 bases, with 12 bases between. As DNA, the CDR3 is TGTGCCAGCAGTGACCAGGGGTTTTTGCAGTACTTC. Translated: CASSDQGFLQYF.

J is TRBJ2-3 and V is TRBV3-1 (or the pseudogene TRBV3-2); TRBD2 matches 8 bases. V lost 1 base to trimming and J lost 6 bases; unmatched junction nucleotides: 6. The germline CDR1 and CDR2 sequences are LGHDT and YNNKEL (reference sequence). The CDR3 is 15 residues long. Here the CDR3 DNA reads TGTGCCAGCAGCCAAGCGCGGGGGGAAGTGGATACGCAGTATTTT. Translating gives CASSQARGEVDTQYF.

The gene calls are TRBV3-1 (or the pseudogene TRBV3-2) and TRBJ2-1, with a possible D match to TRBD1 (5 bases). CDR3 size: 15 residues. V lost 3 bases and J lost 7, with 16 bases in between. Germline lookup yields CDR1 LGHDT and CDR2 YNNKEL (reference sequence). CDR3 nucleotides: TGTGCCAGCAGCCAGGCCCTACAGGTATGGAATGAGCAGTTCTTC. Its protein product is CASSQALQVWNEQFF.

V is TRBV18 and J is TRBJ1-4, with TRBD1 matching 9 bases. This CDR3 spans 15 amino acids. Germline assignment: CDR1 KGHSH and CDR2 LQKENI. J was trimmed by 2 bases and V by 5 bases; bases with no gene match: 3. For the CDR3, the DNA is TGTGCCAGCTCAACAGGGGGCAAGACTAATGAAAAACTGTTTTTT. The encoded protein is CASSTGGKTNEKLFF.

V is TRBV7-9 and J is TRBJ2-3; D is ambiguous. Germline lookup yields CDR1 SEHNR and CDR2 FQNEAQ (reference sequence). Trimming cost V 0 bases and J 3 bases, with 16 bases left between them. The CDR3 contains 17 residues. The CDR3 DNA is TGTGCCAGCAGCTTAGCGCGTTTTGGCCCGAGGACAGATACGCAGTATTTT. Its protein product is CASSLARFGPRTDTQYF.

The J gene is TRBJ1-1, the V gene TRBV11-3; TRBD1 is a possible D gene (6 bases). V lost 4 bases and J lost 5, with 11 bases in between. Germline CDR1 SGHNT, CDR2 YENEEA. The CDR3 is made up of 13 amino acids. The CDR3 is CASSSNRDTEAFF. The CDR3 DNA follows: TGTGCCAGCAGCTCTAACAGGGATACTGAAGCTTTCTTT.

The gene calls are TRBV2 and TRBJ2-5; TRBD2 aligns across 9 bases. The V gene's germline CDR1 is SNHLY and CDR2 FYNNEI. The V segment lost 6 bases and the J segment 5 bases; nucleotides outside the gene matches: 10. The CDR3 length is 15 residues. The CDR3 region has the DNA TGTGCCAGCAGCGTGGCTAGCGGGGTTGGGGAGACCCAGTACTTC. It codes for CASSVASGVGETQYF.

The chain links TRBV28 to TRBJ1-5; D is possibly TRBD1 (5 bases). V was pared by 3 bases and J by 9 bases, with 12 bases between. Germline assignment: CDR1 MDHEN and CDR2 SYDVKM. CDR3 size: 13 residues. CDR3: CASSLGGVWPQHF. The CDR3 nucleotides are TGTGCCAGCAGTTTGGGGGGGGTGTGGCCCCAGCATTTT.